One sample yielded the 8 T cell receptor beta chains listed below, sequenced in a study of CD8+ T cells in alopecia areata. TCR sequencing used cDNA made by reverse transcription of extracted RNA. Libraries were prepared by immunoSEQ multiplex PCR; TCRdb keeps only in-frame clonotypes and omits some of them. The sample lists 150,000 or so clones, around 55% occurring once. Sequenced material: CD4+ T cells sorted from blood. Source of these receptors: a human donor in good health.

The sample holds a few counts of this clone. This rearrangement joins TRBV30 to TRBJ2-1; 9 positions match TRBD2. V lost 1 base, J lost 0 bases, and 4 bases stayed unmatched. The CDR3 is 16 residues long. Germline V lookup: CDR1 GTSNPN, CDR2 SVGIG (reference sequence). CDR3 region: CAWSAGSGSSYNEQFF. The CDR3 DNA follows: TGTGCCTGGAGTGCCGGTAGCGGGAGCTCCTACAATGAGCAGTTCTTC.

In nucleotides, the CDR3 is TGTGCCAGCAGTGAAGCTATAGGGACTTTCTACGAGCAGTACTTC. Encoded protein: CASSEAIGTFYEQYF. This chain links TRBV2 with TRBJ2-7; D may be TRBD2 (6 bases). Trimming took off 0 bases at V and 3 bases at J, with 12 bases between the two ends. The CDR3 covers 15 residues. Germline values: CDR1 SNHLY, CDR2 FYNNEI.

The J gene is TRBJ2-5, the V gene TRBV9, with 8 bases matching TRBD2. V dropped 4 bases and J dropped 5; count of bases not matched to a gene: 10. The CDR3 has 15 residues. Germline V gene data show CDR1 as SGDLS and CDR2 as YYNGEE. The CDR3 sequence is CASSPQTSVGETQYF. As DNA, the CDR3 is TGTGCCAGCAGCCCCCAGACTAGCGTAGGCGAGACCCAGTACTTC.

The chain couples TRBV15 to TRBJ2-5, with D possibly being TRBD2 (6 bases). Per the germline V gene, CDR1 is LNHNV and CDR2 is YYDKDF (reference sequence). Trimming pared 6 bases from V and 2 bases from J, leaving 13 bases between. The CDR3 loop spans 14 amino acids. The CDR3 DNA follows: TGTGCCACCAGTCGTAGCGGTTCTCAAGAGACCCAGTACTTC. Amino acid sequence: CATSRSGSQETQYF. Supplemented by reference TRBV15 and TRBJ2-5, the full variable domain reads DAMVIQNPRYQVTQFGKPVTLSCSQTLNHNVMYWYQQKSSQAPKLLFHYYDKDFNNEADTPDNFQSRRPNTSFCFLDIRSPGLGDTAMYLCATSRSGSQETQYFGPGTRLLVL.

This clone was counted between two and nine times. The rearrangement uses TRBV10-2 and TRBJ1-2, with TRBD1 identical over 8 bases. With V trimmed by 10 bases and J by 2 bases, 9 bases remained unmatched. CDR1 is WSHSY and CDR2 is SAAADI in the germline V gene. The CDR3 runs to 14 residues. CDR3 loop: CATRQGLLNYGYTF. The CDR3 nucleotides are TGCGCCACACGACAGGGGTTGCTGAACTATGGCTACACCTTC.

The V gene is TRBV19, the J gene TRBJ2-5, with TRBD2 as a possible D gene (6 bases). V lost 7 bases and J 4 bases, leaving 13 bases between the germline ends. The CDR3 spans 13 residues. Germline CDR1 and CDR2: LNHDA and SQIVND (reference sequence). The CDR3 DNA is TGTGCCAGTACCCTTAGCGGATCAGAGACCCAGTACTTC. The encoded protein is CASTLSGSETQYF.

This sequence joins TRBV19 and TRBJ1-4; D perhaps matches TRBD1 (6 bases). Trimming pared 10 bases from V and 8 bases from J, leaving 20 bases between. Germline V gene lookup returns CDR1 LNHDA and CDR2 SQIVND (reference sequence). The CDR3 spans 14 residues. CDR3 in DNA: TGTGCCACCTCTCCGGGACAAAATTGGGAAAAACTGTTTTTT. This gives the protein CATSPGQNWEKLFF.

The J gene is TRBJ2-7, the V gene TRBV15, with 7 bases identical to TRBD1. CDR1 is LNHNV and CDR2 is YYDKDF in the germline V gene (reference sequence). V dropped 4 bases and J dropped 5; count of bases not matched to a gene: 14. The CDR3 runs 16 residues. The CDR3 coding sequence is TGTGCCACCAGCATTCACAGGGGAAAGGCCATCGACGAGCAGTACTTC. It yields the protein CATSIHRGKAIDEQYF.